This passage covers 31 T cell receptor beta chains from one sample sequenced in a study of blood T cell repertoires in COVID-19. Clones were read by immunoSEQ multiplex PCR, and TCRdb kept only the in-frame ones, dropping some. The sample consists of about 180,000 clones, over 75% of them appearing once. Sequenced input: peripheral blood. These receptors were collected from a human donor with active or convalescent COVID-19. The donor label of this sample is uncertain.

The rearrangement links TRBV9 to TRBJ1-1; D perhaps matches TRBD1 (6 bases). Germline V gene data show CDR1 as SGDLS and CDR2 as YYNGEE. The CDR3 runs to 14 residues. V was cut by 3 bases and J by 2 bases, with 11 bases left in between. The CDR3 DNA reads TGTGCCAGCAGCGAACGGACAGTAAACACTGAAGCTTTCTTT. Its protein product is CASSERTVNTEAFF.

This chain connects TRBV19 to TRBJ1-1; a possible D gene is TRBD1 (5 bases). Trimming pared 6 bases from V and 10 bases from J, leaving 15 bases between. CDR1 LNHDA and CDR2 SQIVND come from the germline V gene (reference sequence). The CDR3 runs to 12 residues. CDR3 in DNA: TGTGCCAGTAGGGGGGGGTTGGAGGGAGCTTTCTTT. This sequence encodes CASRGGLEGAFF.

This clone has only one observation. The V and J genes are TRBV19 and TRBJ1-1, with a weak D call TRBD1 (6 bases). The CDR3 sequence is 13 residues long. The germline V gene encodes CDR1 LNHDA and CDR2 SQIVND (reference sequence). The V and J ends lost 3 bases and 3 bases respectively, with 8 bases between them. The CDR3 bases are TGTGCCAGTAGTATTAAGGGGGACACTGAAGCTTTCTTT. Translated, it gives CASSIKGDTEAFF.

The rearrangement links TRBV3-1 (or the pseudogene TRBV3-2) to TRBJ1-4; D is ambiguous. The V gene's germline CDR1 is LGHDT and CDR2 YNNKEL (reference sequence). V was clipped by 0 bases and J by 7 bases, with 3 bases between them. The CDR3 extends over 12 amino acids. The CDR3 DNA reads TGTGCCAGCAGCCAAGACTTTGAAAAACTGTTTTTT. This encodes CASSQDFEKLFF.

The J gene is TRBJ2-7, the V gene TRBV3-1 (or the pseudogene TRBV3-2), with D possibly being TRBD2 (5 bases). Deletions cut 0 bases from V and 10 bases from J, with 10 bases between. Germline loops: CDR1 LGHDT, CDR2 YNNKEL (reference sequence). CDR3 length: 12 residues. This chain's CDR3 is CASSQETTKQYF. The CDR3 DNA reads TGTGCCAGCAGCCAAGAGACTACCAAACAGTACTTC.

This clone was found a few times. This chain uses TRBV28 with TRBJ1-4; no definite D call. The CDR3 sequence is 14 residues long. V lost 3 bases, J lost 5 bases, and 10 bases lay in between. The germline V gene encodes CDR1 MDHEN and CDR2 SYDVKM. CDR3 sequence (DNA): TGTGCCAGCAGTTTTACACCCGGGAATGAAAAACTGTTTTTT. Protein product: CASSFTPGNEKLFF.

Regarding this clone: One junction end does not reproduce the germline sequence, and a read error may be involved. This chain uses TRBV12-5 with TRBJ2-5; possibly TRBD1 for D (6 bases). The V gene's germline CDR1 is LGHNT and CDR2 FRNRAP. This CDR3 is built from 12 residues. CDR3 nucleotide sequence: TGTGCTAGTGGCCCCGGGACACCGAGTGTGAACTTC. As protein: CASGPGTPSVNF.

The chain has TRBV6-1 and TRBJ1-4, with 12 bases lining up with TRBD1. The junction had 5 bases not matched to a gene; V was cut back by 2 bases and J by 4 bases. Germline values: CDR1 MNHNS, CDR2 SASEGT. This CDR3 spans 17 amino acids. This CDR3 is CASSELGTGGLNEKLFF. The CDR3 region has the DNA TGTGCCAGCAGTGAACTCGGGACAGGGGGCCTTAATGAAAAACTGTTTTTT.

This clone has only a few counts. The gene calls are TRBV19 and TRBJ1-3; possible D gene TRBD1, 5 bases. CDR3 length equals 15 residues. The germline V gene encodes CDR1 LNHDA and CDR2 SQIVND (reference sequence). Trimming left V 3 bases short and J 0 bases short, with 9 bases between. The CDR3 is CASSIYRSSGNTIYF. As DNA, the CDR3 is TGTGCCAGTAGTATCTACAGGAGCTCTGGAAACACCATATATTTT.

The chain links TRBV4-1 to TRBJ2-4, with 13 bases matching TRBD2. Germline CDR1 is MGHRA and CDR2 is YSYEKL. The CDR3 runs 18 residues. Losses at the gene ends were 1 base for V and 8 bases for J; bases not matched to a gene: 11. CDR3 sequence reads: CASSQGPLAGGPGYIQYF. The CDR3 coding sequence is TGCGCCAGCAGCCAAGGGCCACTAGCGGGGGGGCCGGGGTACATTCAGTACTTC.

This clone was seen a single time. The DNA for the CDR3 is TGTGCCAGCAGCGTATCGTTAGACCGGGACTCGACCGACGAGACCCAGTACTTC. Translated, it gives CASSVSLDRDSTDETQYF. The J gene is TRBJ2-5, the V gene TRBV9, with D possibly TRBD2 on 6 matching bases. V gave up 1 base and J gave up 5 bases, with 24 bases separating them. In germline, CDR1 is SGDLS, CDR2 YYNGEE. The CDR3 length is 18 residues.

The V call is TRBV30, the J call TRBJ1-2; the D gene is possibly TRBD1 (5 bases). The germline V gene has CDR1 GTSNPN and CDR2 SVGIG (reference sequence). Trimming took off 4 bases at V and 1 base at J, with 10 bases between the two ends. This CDR3 region has 13 residues. Written as DNA, the CDR3 is TGTGCCTGGACCCGGGGGGGTAACTATGGCTACACCTTC. Protein product: CAWTRGGNYGYTF. Full variable domain (remainder filled in from reference TRBV30 and TRBJ1-2): SQTIHQWPATLVQPVGSPLSLECTVEGTSNPNLYWYRQAAGRGLQLLFYSVGIGQISSEVPQNLSASRPQDRQFILSSKKLLLSDSGFYLCAWTRGGNYGYTFGSGTRLTVV.

A few counts support this clone. This rearrangement joins TRBV12-3 or TRBV12-4 to TRBJ1-6; D is unclear. V lost 3 bases to trimming and J lost 7 bases, with 7 bases between them. The CDR3 extends over 13 amino acids. The CDR3 DNA reads as TGTGCCAGCAGTTTCCAACGGAATTCACCCCTCCACTTT. Its translation: CASSFQRNSPLHF.

V usage is TRBV5-1 and J usage is TRBJ2-2, with 10 bases fitting TRBD1. The J segment lost 6 bases and the V segment lost 4 bases, leaving 15 bases of the junction unmatched. The CDR3 runs to 18 residues. Germline CDR1 SGHRS, CDR2 YFSETQ. CDR3 region: CASSPDPLRDRGAGELFF. In nucleotides, the CDR3 is TGCGCCAGCAGCCCCGATCCACTGCGGGACAGGGGAGCCGGGGAGCTGTTTTTT. The complete variable domain, with remaining parts taken from reference TRBV5-1 and TRBJ2-2, reads KAGVTQTPRYLIKTRGQQVTLSCSPISGHRSVSWYQQTPGQGLQFLFEYFSETQRNKGNFPGRFSGRQFSNSRSEMNVSTLELGDSALYLCASSPDPLRDRGAGELFFGEGSRLTVL.

This rearrangement joins TRBV5-4 to TRBJ1-2, with TRBD1 identical over 8 bases. J lost 2 bases, V lost 4 bases, and 4 bases had no gene match. The germline V gene has CDR1 SGHNT and CDR2 YYREEE (reference sequence). The CDR3 is 14 residues long. The CDR3 sequence is CASSPGQGNYGYTF. Written as DNA, the CDR3 is TGTGCCAGCAGCCCCGGACAGGGCAACTATGGCTACACCTTC.

This chain uses TRBV5-3 with TRBJ1-1, with unresolved D. TRBV5-3 is noted as an ORF with a role that remains uncertain. The length of the CDR3 is 16 residues. Trimming took off 4 bases at V and 1 base at J, with 17 bases between the two ends. The CDR3 sequence: CARSRLPAIWNTEAFF. The CDR3 DNA sequence: TGTGCCAGAAGCCGACTCCCGGCCATATGGAACACTGAAGCTTTCTTT.

The V and J genes are TRBV20-1 and TRBJ1-2; D ambiguous. The CDR3 is 13 residues long. CDR1 is DFQATT, CDR2 SNEGSKA, per germline (reference sequence). V lost 3 bases to trimming and J lost 0 bases, with 8 bases between them. CDR3 nucleotides: TGCAGTGCTAGTGCCGGAGCTAACTATGGCTACACCTTC. Translated, it gives CSASAGANYGYTF.

The J gene is TRBJ1-3, the V gene TRBV30; D remains ambiguous. The V end lost 4 bases, the J end lost 2 bases, and 6 bases lay between the germline ends. The germline V gene encodes CDR1 GTSNPN and CDR2 SVGIG (reference sequence). This CDR3 has 12 amino acids. Here the CDR3 DNA reads TGTGCCTGGAAGGCGGCTGGAAACACCATATATTTT. It is translated as CAWKAAGNTIYF.

The chain couples TRBV19 to TRBJ2-3; 13 bases fit TRBD2. The germline CDR1 and CDR2 sequences are LNHDA and SQIVND (reference sequence). V trimming: 3 bases; J trimming: 4 bases; junction bases outside the gene matches: 7. The CDR3 consists of 17 residues. The CDR3 nucleotides read TGTGCCAGTAGTATCCACGGGACTAGCGGGGTGGCAGATACGCAGTATTTT. This translates into CASSIHGTSGVADTQYF.

The chain combines TRBV6-4 with TRBJ1-3; 9 bases agree with TRBD1. Germline CDR1 and CDR2: MRHNA and SNTAGT. The ends lost 4 bases at V and 1 base at J; junction bases unmatched: 2. The CDR3 sequence is 15 residues long. This CDR3 is CASSADRGSGNTIYF. CDR3 nucleotide sequence: TGTGCCAGCAGTGCGGACAGGGGATCTGGAAACACCATATATTTT.

This chain connects TRBV6-1 to TRBJ1-3, with unresolved D. The CDR3 totals 12 residues. Deletions cut 5 bases from V and 10 bases from J, with 12 bases between. The germline V gene has CDR1 MNHNS and CDR2 SASEGT. Here the CDR3 reads CASSPSAATIYF. Written as DNA, the CDR3 is TGTGCCAGCAGTCCCTCCGCGGCGACCATATATTTT.

V usage is TRBV7-3 and J usage is TRBJ2-6, with 7 positions matching TRBD1. Trimming took 5 bases from V and 3 from J; bases not matched to a gene: 7. Germline V gene lookup returns CDR1 SGHTA and CDR2 FQGTGA. CDR3 size: 16 residues. CDR3 region: CASSETGASGANVLTF. CDR3 bases: TGTGCCAGCAGCGAAACAGGGGCGAGTGGGGCCAACGTCCTGACTTTC. The variable domain in full, completed from reference TRBV7-3 and TRBJ2-6, reads GAGVSQTPSNKVTEKGKYVELRCDPISGHTALYWYRQSLGQGPEFLIYFQGTGAADDSGLPNDRFFAVRPEGSVSTLKIQRTERGDSAVYLCASSETGASGANVLTFGAGSRLTVL.

This chain joins TRBV12-3 or TRBV12-4 and TRBJ1-1; TRBD1 is a possible D gene (5 bases). There are 12 residues in the CDR3. Trimming pared 0 bases from V and 9 bases from J, leaving 8 bases between. CDR3 sequence: CASSLARGKAFF. The CDR3 bases are TGTGCCAGCAGTTTAGCCCGGGGGAAAGCTTTCTTT.

The chain links TRBV6-5 to TRBJ2-7; D gene uncertain. The V gene lost 2 bases and the J gene lost 3 bases, with 11 bases spanning the gap. This CDR3 has 14 residues. Per the germline V gene, CDR1 is MNHEY and CDR2 is SVGAGI. CDR3 nucleotide sequence: TGTGCCAGCAGTTACGTAGGAGCCATCTACGAGCAGTACTTC. Translated, it gives CASSYVGAIYEQYF.

The genes are TRBV6-6 and TRBJ2-7; TRBD2 might be the D (6 bases). CDR3 length equals 15 residues. Per germline, CDR1 MNHNY and CDR2 SVGAGI (reference sequence). Trimming stripped 7 bases from V and 3 bases from J, with 19 bases between. The CDR3 region is CASKSGEAYFYEQYF. DNA for the CDR3: TGTGCCAGCAAATCGGGAGAGGCATATTTCTACGAGCAGTACTTC.

The chain carries TRBV12-3 or TRBV12-4 and TRBJ1-1; D gene ambiguous. The ends were cut back, 9 bases at V and 8 bases at J, with 13 bases in the middle. The CDR3 sequence is 11 residues long. The CDR3 region has the DNA TGTGCCAGTGCCTTAACGCGAGAAGCTTTCTTT. Protein sequence: CASALTREAFF.

This clone was seen once. The chain carries TRBV9 and TRBJ1-3, with D tentatively TRBD1 (5 bases). The CDR3 length is 16 residues. V shed 4 bases and J shed 0 bases, with 14 bases lying between them. The germline V gene encodes CDR1 SGDLS and CDR2 YYNGEE. The CDR3 DNA follows: TGTGCCAGCAGCCCCGGGGGGGTCTACTCTGGAAACACCATATATTTT. It codes for CASSPGGVYSGNTIYF. Looking up the rest from reference TRBV9 and TRBJ1-3 gives the full variable domain: DSGVTQTPKHLITATGQRVTLRCSPRSGDLSVYWYQQSLDQGLQFLIQYYNGEERAKGNILERFSAQQFPDLHSELNLSSLELGDSALYFCASSPGGVYSGNTIYFGEGSWLTVV.

The V gene is TRBV4-1, the J gene TRBJ2-3; D not certain. V dropped 6 bases and J dropped 2 bases, with 9 bases sitting between them. Germline CDR1 and CDR2: MGHRA and YSYEKL. CDR3 length: 13 residues. The CDR3 loop is CASSQQATDTQYF. The DNA of the CDR3 is TGCGCCAGCAGTCAACAAGCCACAGATACGCAGTATTTT.

The chain uses TRBV28 and TRBJ1-5; D gene uncertain. CDR3 size: 17 residues. Per the germline V gene, CDR1 is MDHEN and CDR2 is SYDVKM. Trimming took off 6 bases at V and 0 bases at J, with 18 bases between the two ends. In nucleotides, the CDR3 is TGTGCCAGCAGAGAAATCCACGGAGCTTATAGCAATCAGCCCCAGCATTTT. Translating it yields CASREIHGAYSNQPQHF.

The chain has TRBV3-1 (or the pseudogene TRBV3-2) and TRBJ1-1; perhaps TRBD1 as D (6 bases). The germline gives CDR1 LGHDT, CDR2 YNNKEL (reference sequence). Trimming cost V 1 base and J 2 bases, with 11 bases left between them. This CDR3 has 15 amino acids. The CDR3 DNA sequence: TGTGCCAGCAGCCAAGGGACAGCTACTAACACTGAAGCTTTCTTT. It encodes CASSQGTATNTEAFF.

The chain uses TRBV27 and TRBJ1-2; TRBD1 agrees at 11 bases. Germline V lookup: CDR1 MNHEY, CDR2 SMNVEV (reference sequence). Unmatched junction bases numbered 13, after V lost 5 bases and J lost 8 bases. CDR3 length equals 16 residues. The CDR3 loop is CASSPSPGQGVGGYTF. In DNA, the CDR3 is TGTGCCAGCAGTCCAAGTCCGGGACAGGGGGTCGGAGGCTACACCTTC.